This T cell receptor beta chain was documented in a study of blood T cells in healthy people across ages. Study conclusions and caveats: Donors of long life had a larger count of naive CD4+ cells and greater diversity than aged donors. It was not known whether donors were CMV positive (a possible confounder of expanded clonotype changes). TCR beta diversity per million T cells fell roughly linearly with age.

Sample-barcoded 5' priming and a J-beta primer mix drove a second PCR of roughly 6 to 12 cycles. Sequencing recovered at least 3 million CDR3-containing paired-end reads from each sample. From the 5' RACE reads, TCRdb called clonotypes with MiXCR, one entry per CDR3 protein. The sample lists about a million distinct CDR3 sequences, approximately 50% occurring once. About this clonotype: Its antigen is as yet unknown.

This CDR3 is 16 amino acids long. Per germline, CDR1 MGHRA and CDR2 YSYEKL. The V gene end was trimmed by 2 bases and the J gene end by 5 bases; junction bases not matched to a gene: 5. The sequencing sample was made of blood. This sequence was found in a woman aged 55 to 70 in good health. The rearrangement uses TRBV4-1 and TRBJ2-1, with 11 nucleotides matching TRBD2. The CDR3 region is CASSQKTGLADNEQFF. The CDR3 region has the DNA TGCGCCAGCAGCCAAAAGACGGGACTAGCGGACAATGAGCAGTTCTTC.